The next 22 T cell receptor beta chains were all read from a single sample in a study of blood T cells in healthy people across ages. Primers used in a second PCR of about 6 to 11 cycles were a sample-barcoded 5' primer and a J-beta primer mix. MiXCR, run by TCRdb on the 5' RACE reads, gives a single entry per CDR3 protein. The sample contains about 840,000 distinct CDR3 sequences, about 28% of which appear only once. The same data also went into a second study, on T cells of mothers and their children.

Input material: blood. The receptors were gathered from a woman aged 40-49 years in good health.

This clonotype was recorded a few times. V and J are TRBV4-3 and TRBJ1-2; 11 bases line up with TRBD1. CDR1 LGHNA and CDR2 YSLEER come from the germline V gene. V lost 0 bases to trimming and J lost 0 bases; unmatched junction nucleotides: 3. The CDR3 contains 17 residues. Here the CDR3 reads CASSQDWTGGPNYGYTF. CDR3 DNA sequence: TGCGCCAGCAGCCAAGACTGGACAGGGGGCCCTAACTATGGCTACACCTTC.

The chain carries TRBV6-1 and TRBJ2-1, with 7 bases that match TRBD1. This CDR3 contains 13 residues. Germline loops: CDR1 MNHNS, CDR2 SASEGT. After removal of 3 bases from V and 8 bases from J, the junction contained 4 bases not matched to a gene. The CDR3 sequence: CASSENRGHEQFF. CDR3 DNA: TGTGCCAGCAGTGAGAACAGGGGCCATGAGCAGTTCTTC.

This clonotype was counted only a few times. V gene TRBV12-3 or TRBV12-4 combines with J gene TRBJ1-2; the D is unclear. Between the trimmed V and J ends, which lost 2 bases and 5 bases, there was a span of 9 bases. CDR3 length: 13 residues. The CDR3: CASSLRQQYGYTF. DNA of the CDR3: TGTGCCAGCAGTTTACGACAACAATATGGCTACACCTTC.

This clonotype was seen more than once but under ten times. The chain uses TRBV20-1 and TRBJ2-5; D gene unclear. The CDR3 spans 13 residues. Germline V gene sequence: CDR1 DFQATT, CDR2 SNEGSKA (reference sequence). Trimming stripped 4 bases from V and 4 bases from J, with 13 bases between. The CDR3 sequence is CSAIPRPGETQYF. The CDR3 coding sequence is TGCAGTGCTATCCCTCGGCCAGGAGAGACCCAGTACTTC.

The V gene is TRBV14, the J gene TRBJ1-2, with D possibly TRBD1 on 6 matching bases. The CDR3 sequence is 22 residues long. Germline values: CDR1 SGHDN, CDR2 FVKESK. Trimming took off 0 bases at V and 8 bases at J, with 37 bases between the two ends. Here the CDR3 DNA reads TGTGCCAGCAGCCAAGACAGCGCGGTTTCGGACAGCCAGGAATCGGAGGCAGTCGGCTACACCTTC. Its translation: CASSQDSAVSDSQESEAVGYTF.

The chain carries TRBV12-3 or TRBV12-4 and TRBJ2-1, with 12 nucleotides matching TRBD2. V dropped 3 bases and J dropped 5; count of bases not matched to a gene: 2. The CDR3 is 15 amino acids. In DNA, the CDR3 is TGTGCCAGCAGTTTTAGGACTAGCGGGGACAATGAGCAGTTCTTC. Translated: CASSFRTSGDNEQFF.

This clonotype showed up just once. This rearrangement joins TRBV30 to TRBJ2-1; TRBD1 or TRBD2 may be the D gene (5 bases each). CDR3 length: 14 amino acids. Germline V gives CDR1 GTSNPN, CDR2 SVGIG (reference sequence). V gave up 3 bases and J gave up 2 bases, with 11 bases separating them. Here the CDR3 reads CAWSRGAAYNEQFF. As DNA, the CDR3 is TGTGCCTGGAGCAGAGGGGCGGCCTACAATGAGCAGTTCTTC.

The chain joins TRBV12-3 or TRBV12-4 to TRBJ1-4, with a weak D call TRBD1 (6 bases). The CDR3 has 15 amino acids. The V and J ends lost 2 bases and 8 bases respectively, with 15 bases between them. DNA for the CDR3: TGTGCCAGCAGTTTAAGGGGGGGCACCCCCGAAAAACTGTTTTTT. It codes for CASSLRGGTPEKLFF.

The chain is built from TRBV5-5 and TRBJ2-7, with D possibly being TRBD1 (6 bases). Germline V gives CDR1 SGHKS, CDR2 YYEKEE (reference sequence). This CDR3 has 14 amino acids. The V and J ends lost 3 bases and 5 bases respectively, with 15 bases between them. The CDR3 DNA follows: TGTGCCAGCAGCTCTCCAGGGGACGGGAACGAGCAGTACTTC. Protein: CASSSPGDGNEQYF.

This clonotype was found many times. The chain joins TRBV7-6 to TRBJ2-3, with TRBD2 identical over 8 bases. The CDR3 length is 16 residues. The V gene end was trimmed by 2 bases and the J gene end by 5 bases; junction bases not matched to a gene: 9. From germline, CDR1 is SGHVS and CDR2 FNYEAQ. CDR3 bases: TGTGCCAGCAGCTTATACTGGCGGGGGGCGGTAGATACGCAGTATTTT. This translates into CASSLYWRGAVDTQYF.

Many counts were recorded for this clonotype. CDR3 residues: CASSSQGALNTEAFF. The CDR3 DNA follows: TGTGCCAGCAGCTCACAGGGAGCCCTGAACACTGAAGCTTTCTTT. This chain links TRBV14 with TRBJ1-1, with D maybe TRBD1 (6 bases). Germline V gene data show CDR1 as SGHDN and CDR2 as FVKESK. Trimming stripped 5 bases from V and 0 bases from J, with 13 bases between. CDR3 length: 15 amino acids.

The J gene is TRBJ1-1, the V gene TRBV4-1; D gene uncertain. CDR1 and CDR2 (germline): MGHRA, YSYEKL. Between the trimmed V and J ends, which lost 3 bases and 5 bases, there was a span of 7 bases. The CDR3 consists of 12 residues. The CDR3 coding sequence is TGCGCCAGCAGCCACGGTCAGACTGAAGCTTTCTTT. It translates to CASSHGQTEAFF.

The genes are TRBV7-3 and TRBJ1-4; D call uncertain. The CDR3 sequence is 12 residues long. V lost 4 bases and J 8 bases, leaving 8 bases between the germline ends. CDR1 and CDR2 (germline): SGHTA, FQGTGA. The CDR3 spells CASSSGPEKLFF. The DNA for the CDR3 is TGTGCCAGCAGCTCCGGGCCAGAAAAACTGTTTTTT.

V gene TRBV20-1 combines with J gene TRBJ2-7; 8 nucleotides agree with TRBD1. CDR3 length: 12 amino acids. Looked up from germline, CDR1 is DFQATT and CDR2 is SNEGSKA (reference sequence). With V trimmed by 3 bases and J by 6 bases, 4 bases remained unmatched. The CDR3 spells CSASKTGAEQYF. Here the CDR3 DNA reads TGCAGTGCTAGTAAGACAGGGGCCGAGCAGTACTTC.

This clonotype was detected a few times. This chain links TRBV5-5 with TRBJ2-7; D is perhaps TRBD1 or TRBD2 (5 bases each). V was clipped by 1 base and J by 6 bases, with 23 bases between them. Germline V gives CDR1 SGHKS, CDR2 YYEKEE (reference sequence). The CDR3 spans 17 residues. CDR3 loop: CASSLQRSGPGTLEQYF. The CDR3 bases are TGTGCCAGCAGCTTGCAACGCTCGGGACCTGGGACCCTCGAGCAGTACTTC.

This clonotype was detected ten times or more. The V gene is TRBV4-1, the J gene TRBJ2-1, with 10 bases fitting TRBD1. This CDR3 has 19 amino acids. V shed 1 base, J shed 5 bases, and the junction held 14 bases outside the gene matches. The V gene's germline CDR1 is MGHRA and CDR2 YSYEKL. For the CDR3, the DNA is TGCGCCAGCAGCCAAGGGACAGGGGGAGTAATAGGCGATCACAATGAGCAGTTCTTC. This sequence encodes CASSQGTGGVIGDHNEQFF.

The table lists this clonotype with many counts. The chain employs TRBV6-5 and TRBJ2-1, with D possibly TRBD2 on 6 matching bases. CDR1 and CDR2 (germline): MNHEY, SVGAGI. V was shortened by 6 bases and J by 4 bases, with 13 bases between the two germline ends. This CDR3 is built from 14 residues. For the CDR3, the DNA is TGTGCCAGCAGCCTCCCCGGGGGTTACAATGAGCAGTTCTTC. Protein product: CASSLPGGYNEQFF.

This sequence joins TRBV29-1 and TRBJ2-2; D might be TRBD1 (6 bases). V shed 6 bases and J shed 2 bases, with 10 bases lying between them. The CDR3 contains 13 residues. CDR1 is SQVTM and CDR2 is ANQGSEA in the germline V gene. The CDR3 here is CSVTDRNTGELFF. CDR3 DNA: TGCAGCGTCACGGACAGAAACACCGGGGAGCTGTTTTTT.

This clonotype was seen more than once but under ten times. A much larger clone sits a single nucleotide away, making a read error possible. The rearrangement joins TRBV28 to TRBJ2-1; 9 bases map to TRBD1. The CDR3 spans 16 residues. Germline CDR1 and CDR2: MDHEN and SYDVKM. V gave up 7 bases and J gave up 4 bases; unmatched junction bases: 11. CDR3 amino acids: CASNSLDRGEYNEQFF. Here the CDR3 DNA reads TGTGCCAGCAATTCCTTGGACAGGGGCGAATACAATGAGCAGTTCTTC.

This clonotype was seen repeatedly, ten times or more. The V gene is TRBV9, the J gene TRBJ1-1; D is ambiguous. V was cut by 1 base and J by 6 bases, with 7 bases left in between. Germline values: CDR1 SGDLS, CDR2 YYNGEE. There are 12 residues in the CDR3. CDR3: CASSVYGAEAFF. The CDR3 DNA sequence: TGTGCCAGCAGCGTATACGGGGCTGAAGCTTTCTTT. Full variable domain (rest looked up from reference TRBV9 and TRBJ1-1): DSGVTQTPKHLITATGQRVTLRCSPRSGDLSVYWYQQSLDQGLQFLIQYYNGEERAKGNILERFSAQQFPDLHSELNLSSLELGDSALYFCASSVYGAEAFFGQGTRLTVV.

This clonotype was counted a few times. The rearrangement links TRBV6-5 to TRBJ1-1; TRBD1 matches at 9 bases. CDR3 size: 16 residues. From germline, CDR1 is MNHEY and CDR2 SVGAGI. With V trimmed by 2 bases and J by 1 base, 5 bases remained unmatched. The CDR3 nucleotides are TGTGCCAGCAGTTACCGGACAGGGGCGGGGAACACTGAAGCTTTCTTT. This codes for CASSYRTGAGNTEAFF.

The chain couples TRBV30 to TRBJ2-3; D is tentatively TRBD1 or TRBD2 (7 bases each). The CDR3 has 14 amino acids. Germline CDR1 and CDR2: GTSNPN and SVGIG (reference sequence). V was pared by 1 base and J by 1 base, with 9 bases between. CDR3 in amino acids: CAWSAGGGTDTQYF. DNA for the CDR3: TGTGCCTGGAGTGCAGGGGGGGGCACAGATACGCAGTATTTT.